Below are 16 T cell receptor beta chains sequenced from a single sample in a study of CD8 T cells in ankylosing spondylitis. TCRdb reanalysed the 5' RACE reads using MiXCR and keeps one entry per CDR3 protein. Of about 270,000 distinct CDR3 sequences listed, more than 25% are singletons. The specimen was blood, either unsorted or a sorted T cell fraction (not recorded which). These receptors came from a male donor with ankylosing spondylitis or in good health (not recorded which).

This clonotype was seen only a few times. This sequence joins TRBV15 and TRBJ1-4, with D unclear. The CDR3 consists of 13 residues. V lost 1 base to trimming and J lost 4 bases, with 4 bases between them. The V gene's germline CDR1 is LNHNV and CDR2 YYDKDF (reference sequence). The CDR3 region has the DNA TGTGCCACCAGCAGAGGGGTTAATGAAAAACTGTTTTTT. Protein product: CATSRGVNEKLFF. The full variable domain, with the rest looked up from reference TRBV15 and TRBJ1-4, is DAMVIQNPRYQVTQFGKPVTLSCSQTLNHNVMYWYQQKSSQAPKLLFHYYDKDFNNEADTPDNFQSRRPNTSFCFLDIRSPGLGDTAMYLCATSRGVNEKLFFGSGTQLSVL.

This clonotype was detected a few times. The rearrangement uses TRBV7-6 and TRBJ1-5; D is undetermined. Trimming stripped 1 base from V and 1 base from J, with 11 bases between. Germline V gives CDR1 SGHVS, CDR2 FNYEAQ. The CDR3 is 16 residues long. The CDR3 DNA follows: TGTGCCAGCAGCTTAGGGGCCCACAGAAGCAATCAGCCCCAGCATTTT. As protein: CASSLGAHRSNQPQHF.

The chain joins TRBV7-9 to TRBJ1-2; no definite D call. V lost 1 base, J lost 0 bases, and 6 bases lay in between. The CDR3 contains 14 residues. Per germline, CDR1 SEHNR and CDR2 FQNEAQ (reference sequence). CDR3 DNA sequence: TGTGCCAGCAGCTTAGGACGGACTAACTATGGCTACACCTTC. Translated, it gives CASSLGRTNYGYTF. The variable domain in full, completed from reference TRBV7-9 and TRBJ1-2, reads DTGVSQNPRHKITKRGQNVTFRCDPISEHNRLYWYRQTLGQGPEFLTYFQNEAQLEKSRLLSDRFSAERPKGSFSTLEIQRTEQGDSAMYLCASSLGRTNYGYTFGSGTRLTVV.

This clonotype was found once. The chain has TRBV20-1 and TRBJ2-3; D is possibly TRBD1 (6 bases). The CDR3 runs 12 residues. Germline V gives CDR1 DFQATT, CDR2 SNEGSKA (reference sequence). Trimming removed 3 bases at V and 5 bases at J, with 9 bases between. The CDR3 protein is CSARQTGDTQYF. The CDR3 DNA reads TGCAGTGCTAGGCAGACAGGAGATACGCAGTATTTT.

The chain links TRBV12-3 or TRBV12-4 to TRBJ2-3; 8 bases are a match to TRBD2. With V trimmed by 5 bases and J by 1 base, 5 bases remained unmatched. The CDR3 has 15 amino acids. This CDR3 is CASSPAGAGTDTQYF. The CDR3 region has the DNA TGTGCCAGCAGTCCAGCGGGGGCCGGCACAGATACGCAGTATTTT.

This chain connects TRBV21-1 to TRBJ2-1; the table names TRBD2, a call not compared with the DNA. TRBV21-1 is a known pseudogene. The CDR3 is 19 residues long. The CDR3 DNA reads as TGTGCCAGCAGCAAATGGCTACTGGGAGGGTATAGCTCCTACAATGAGCAGTTCTTC. This codes for CASSKWLLGGYSSYNEQFF.

This chain uses TRBV5-6 with TRBJ2-7; TRBD2 might be the D (6 bases). V was trimmed by 3 bases and J by 2 bases, leaving 15 bases between them. This CDR3 is 15 amino acids long. Per germline, CDR1 SGHDT and CDR2 YYEEEE. The CDR3 coding sequence is TGTGCCAGCAGCTACTCGCGGGGACGCACCTACGAGCAGTACTTC. Protein: CASSYSRGRTYEQYF.

This chain links TRBV12-3 or TRBV12-4 with TRBJ2-3; D remains ambiguous. CDR3 length: 14 residues. The ends were cut back, 4 bases at V and 1 base at J, with 9 bases in the middle. The CDR3 nucleotides are TGTGCCAGCAGTTCCCCCATTGGCACAGATACGCAGTATTTT. Translated, it gives CASSSPIGTDTQYF.

This clonotype has more than one count but fewer than ten. This chain joins TRBV12-3 or TRBV12-4 and TRBJ2-1, with D uncertain. Trimming took 6 bases from V and 12 from J, leaving 15 bases between them. The CDR3 totals 12 residues. The CDR3 protein is CASSRPLAGQFF. The DNA for the CDR3 is TGTGCCAGCAGCCGCCCTTTGGCAGGGCAGTTCTTC.

This clonotype has just a few counts. V is TRBV29-1 and J is TRBJ2-3; perhaps TRBD2 as D (5 bases). V was trimmed by 5 bases and J by 4 bases, leaving 28 bases between them. The CDR3 contains 18 residues. CDR1 is SQVTM and CDR2 is ANQGSEA in the germline V gene. The CDR3 is CSVPVGSGGRASADTQYF. As DNA, the CDR3 is TGCAGCGTTCCAGTCGGCAGCGGTGGCCGGGCTTCGGCAGATACGCAGTATTTT.

This chain joins TRBV12-3 or TRBV12-4 and TRBJ2-7; 9 bases line up with TRBD1. This CDR3 contains 15 residues. V lost 3 bases and J lost 2; bases outside the gene matches: 5. CDR3 DNA: TGTGCCAGCAGTTTTCCGGGACAGGGACCCTACGAGCAGTACTTC. Its protein product is CASSFPGQGPYEQYF.

The DNA of the CDR3 is TGTGCCAGCAGCTACGGACAAGCTAGCACAGATACGCAGTATTTT. Its protein product is CASSYGQASTDTQYF. The chain is built from TRBV5-6 and TRBJ2-3; perhaps TRBD1 as D (5 bases). V lost 3 bases, J lost 0 bases, and 11 bases lay in between. CDR3 length equals 15 residues. Germline loops: CDR1 SGHDT, CDR2 YYEEEE. The complete variable domain, with remaining parts taken from reference TRBV5-6 and TRBJ2-3, reads DAGVTQSPTHLIKTRGQQVTLRCSPKSGHDTVSWYQQALGQGPQFIFQYYEEEERQRGNFPDRFSGHQFPNYSSELNVNALLLGDSALYLCASSYGQASTDTQYFGPGTRLTVL.

In its sample, this clonotype was seen a few times. This chain's CDR3 is CSVTAGHSSYEQYF. CDR3 in DNA: TGCAGCGTGACCGCGGGCCATAGCTCCTACGAGCAGTACTTC. The V call is TRBV29-1, the J call TRBJ2-7; the D gene is possibly TRBD2 (5 bases). Trimming shortened V by 6 bases and J by 0 bases, and 15 bases separated the two germline ends. Germline V gives CDR1 SQVTM, CDR2 ANQGSEA. CDR3 size: 14 residues.

The chain joins TRBV10-3 to TRBJ2-5, with 9 nucleotides matching TRBD1. The CDR3 length is 16 residues. Germline V gives CDR1 ENHRY, CDR2 SYGVKD. V lost 0 bases and J lost 0; bases outside the gene matches: 2. The CDR3 sequence: CAISESWTGDQETQYF. The CDR3 nucleotides read TGTGCCATCAGTGAGTCTTGGACAGGGGACCAAGAGACCCAGTACTTC.

The chain uses TRBV20-1 and TRBJ2-7; 9 bases align to TRBD2. CDR3 length equals 15 residues. Per the germline V gene, CDR1 is DFQATT and CDR2 is SNEGSKA (reference sequence). V lost 2 bases and J lost 0; bases outside the gene matches: 5. CDR3 sequence reads: CSARSSGGLSYEQYF. CDR3 nucleotides: TGCAGTGCTAGAAGTAGCGGGGGCCTCTCCTACGAGCAGTACTTC.

The DNA for the CDR3 is TGTGCCATCCGGGGACTAGCGGGGGACAATGAGCAGTTCTTC. Protein sequence: CAIRGLAGDNEQFF. The chain has TRBV10-3 and TRBJ2-1; the match to TRBD2 covers 14 bases. The CDR3 covers 14 residues. CDR1 and CDR2 from the germline V gene are ENHRY and SYGVKD. V was pared by 8 bases and J by 5 bases, with 2 bases of the junction left unmatched.